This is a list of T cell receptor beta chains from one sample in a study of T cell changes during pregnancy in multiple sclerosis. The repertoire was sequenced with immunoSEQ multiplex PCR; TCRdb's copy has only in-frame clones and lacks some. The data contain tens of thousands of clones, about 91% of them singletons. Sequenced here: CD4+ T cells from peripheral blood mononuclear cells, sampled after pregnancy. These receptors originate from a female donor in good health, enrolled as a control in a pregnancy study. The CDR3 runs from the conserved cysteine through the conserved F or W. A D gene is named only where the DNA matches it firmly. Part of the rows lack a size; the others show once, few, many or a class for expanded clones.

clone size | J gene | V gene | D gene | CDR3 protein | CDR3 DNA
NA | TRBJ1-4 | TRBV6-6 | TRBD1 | CASSRPDRGTNEKLFF | TGTGCCAGCAGCCGCCCAGACAGGGGAACTAATGAAAAACTGTTTTTT
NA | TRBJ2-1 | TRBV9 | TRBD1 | CASSVGQQNYNEQFF | TGTGCCAGCAGCGTGGGACAGCAGAACTACAATGAGCAGTTCTTC
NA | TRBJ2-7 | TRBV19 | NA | CASSKDREDEQYF | TGTGCCAGTAGTAAAGACAGGGAGGACGAGCAGTACTTC
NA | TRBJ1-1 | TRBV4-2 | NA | CASSQDGTPFF | TGTGCCAGCAGCCAAGACGGGACACCATTCTTT
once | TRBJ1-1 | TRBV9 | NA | CASSGGTLNTEAFF | TGTGCCAGCAGCGGCGGGACCCTGAACACTGAAGCTTTCTTT
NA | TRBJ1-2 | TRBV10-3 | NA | CAITEGQGYGYTF | TGTGCCATCACCGAAGGACAAGGGTATGGCTACACCTTC
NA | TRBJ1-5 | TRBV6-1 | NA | CASSEASRRVGAAYSNQPQHF | TGTGCCAGCAGTGAAGCCTCACGGAGGGTTGGGGCGGCATATAGCAATCAGCCCCAGCATTTT
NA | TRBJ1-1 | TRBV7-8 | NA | CASSLAGPGVNTEAFF | TGTGCCAGCAGCTTAGCGGGTCCGGGGGTGAACACTGAAGCTTTCTTT
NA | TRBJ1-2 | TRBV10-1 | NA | CASSSLVAPKF | TGCGCCAGCAGCAGCCTCGTAGCCCCAAAGTTC
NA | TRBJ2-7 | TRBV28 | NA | CASSLTYEQYF | TGTGCCAGCAGTCTAACCTACGAGCAGTACTTC
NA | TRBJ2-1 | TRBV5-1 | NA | CASSPHGTPWGNEQFF | TGCGCCAGCAGCCCCCACGGGACTCCCTGGGGCAATGAGCAGTTCTTC
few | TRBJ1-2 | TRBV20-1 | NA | CSVDGYTF | TGCAGTGTAGATGGCTACACCTTC
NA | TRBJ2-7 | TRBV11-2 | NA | CASSLAVTSSYEQYF | TGTGCCAGCAGCTTAGCTGTGACTAGCTCCTACGAGCAGTACTTC
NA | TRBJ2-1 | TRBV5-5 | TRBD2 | CASSLLLAGSNEQFF | TGTGCCAGCAGCTTATTACTAGCGGGGTCAAATGAGCAGTTCTTC
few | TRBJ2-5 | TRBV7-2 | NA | CASSYGQETQYF | TGTGCCAGCAGCTACGGGCAAGAGACCCAGTACTTC
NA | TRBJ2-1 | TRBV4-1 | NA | CASSKIQGRPNEQFF | TGCGCCAGCAGTAAAATACAGGGCCGCCCGAATGAGCAGTTCTTC
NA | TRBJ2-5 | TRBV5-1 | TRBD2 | CASSLEGLTSGSGETQYF | TGCGCCAGCAGCTTGGAGGGCTTGACTAGCGGGAGTGGGGAGACCCAGTACTTC
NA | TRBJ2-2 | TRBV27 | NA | CASSPRAGELFF | TGTGCCAGCAGCCCACGGGCCGGGGAGCTGTTTTTT
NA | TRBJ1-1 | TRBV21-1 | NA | CASSKTGGRNTEAFF | TGTGCCAGCAGCAAAACAGGGGGCCGGAACACTGAAGCTTTCTTT
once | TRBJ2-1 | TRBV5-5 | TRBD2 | CASSLASGRAHEQFF | TGTGCCAGCAGCTTGGCAAGCGGGAGGGCCCATGAGCAGTTCTTC
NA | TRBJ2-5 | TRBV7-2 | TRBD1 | CATSKQGARETQYF | TGTGCCACCTCCAAACAGGGGGCGCGGGAGACCCAGTACTTC
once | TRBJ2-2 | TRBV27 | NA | CASSPRAGELFF | TGTGCCAGCTCCCCCAGGGCTGGGGAGCTGTTTTTT
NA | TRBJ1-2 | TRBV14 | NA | CASSPSGGATYGYTF | TGTGCCAGCAGCCCCTCGGGGGGTGCGACCTATGGCTACACCTTC
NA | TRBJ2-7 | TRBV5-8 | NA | CASSPRGFKNEQYF | TGTGCCAGCAGCCCACGGGGGTTCAAGAACGAGCAGTACTTC
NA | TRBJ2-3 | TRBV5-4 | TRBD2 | CASSPRRGSGGDTQYF | TGTGCCAGCAGCCCCCGGAGGGGTAGCGGGGGGGATACGCAGTATTTT
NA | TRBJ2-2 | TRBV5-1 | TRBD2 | CASSSRLAGAMAGELFF | TGCGCCAGCAGCTCCAGACTAGCGGGAGCTATGGCCGGGGAGCTGTTTTTT
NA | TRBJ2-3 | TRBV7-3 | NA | CASSPGLSTDTQYF | TGTGCCAGCAGCCCAGGACTGAGCACAGATACGCAGTATTTT
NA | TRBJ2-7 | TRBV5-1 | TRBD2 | CASASGADSSYEQYF | TGCGCCAGCGCTAGCGGGGCGGACAGCTCCTACGAGCAGTACTTC
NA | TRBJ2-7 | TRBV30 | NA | CAWSSTSSYEQYF | TGTGCCTGGTCCTCGACATCCTCCTACGAGCAGTACTTC
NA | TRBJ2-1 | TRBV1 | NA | CTSRVAGGQFF | TGCACCAGCAGGGTAGCGGGCGGGCAGTTCTTC
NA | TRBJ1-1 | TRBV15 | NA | CATSRNLENTEAFF | TGTGCCACCAGCAGGAATCTAGAGAACACTGAAGCTTTCTTT
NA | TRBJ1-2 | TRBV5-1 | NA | CASSLGAALNYGYTF | TGCGCCAGCAGCTTGGGGGCAGCCCTTAACTATGGCTACACCTTC
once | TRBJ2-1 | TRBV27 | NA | CASSHRAVEQFF | TGTGCCAGCAGCCACAGGGCGGTTGAGCAGTTCTTC
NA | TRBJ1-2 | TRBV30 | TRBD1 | CAWSRTGRDGYTF | TGTGCCTGGAGTAGGACAGGGCGGGATGGCTACACCTTC
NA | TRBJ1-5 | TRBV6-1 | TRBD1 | CASAKQGGSNQPQHF | TGTGCCAGCGCAAAACAGGGGGGGAGCAATCAGCCCCAGCATTTT
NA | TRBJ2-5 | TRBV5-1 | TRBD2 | CASTSSGEETQYF | TGCGCCAGCACCAGTAGCGGGGAAGAGACCCAGTACTTC